The clone carrying this T cell receptor (beta chain) is judged medium-sized (0.01 to 0.1%). Per germline, CDR1 SGHVS and CDR2 FQNEAQ. The V segment lost 6 bases and the J segment 0 bases; nucleotides outside the gene matches: 5. This CDR3 is 14 amino acids long. This sample stems from a study of identical twins. TCRdb redid the calling of the 5' RACE reads with MiXCR, one entry per CDR3 protein. The data show over 200,000 distinct CDR3 sequences, more than 9% seen once. This chain links TRBV7-8 with TRBJ2-7, with 7 bases aligning to TRBD2. Sequencing was done on a sample of memory T cells sorted from blood. The receptor comes from a man aged 50 to 59 in good health. CDR3 in DNA: TGTGCCAGCAGGAACGGGAGGTTCTCCTACGAGCAGTACTTC. Its protein product is CASRNGRFSYEQYF.